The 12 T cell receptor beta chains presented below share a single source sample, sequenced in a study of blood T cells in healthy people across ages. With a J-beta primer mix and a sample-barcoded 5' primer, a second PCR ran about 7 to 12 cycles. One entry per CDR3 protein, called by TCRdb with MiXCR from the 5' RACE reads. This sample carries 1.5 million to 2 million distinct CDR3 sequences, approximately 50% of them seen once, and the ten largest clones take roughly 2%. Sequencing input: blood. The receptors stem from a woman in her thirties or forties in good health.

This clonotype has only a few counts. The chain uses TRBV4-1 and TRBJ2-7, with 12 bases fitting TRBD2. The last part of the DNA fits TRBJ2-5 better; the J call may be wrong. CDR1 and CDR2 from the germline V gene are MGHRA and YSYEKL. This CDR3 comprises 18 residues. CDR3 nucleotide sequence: TGCGCCAGCAGCCAAGATCTTCTAGCGGGGGGGCCTCGTGGGACCCAGTACTTC. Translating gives CASSQDLLAGGPRGTQYF.

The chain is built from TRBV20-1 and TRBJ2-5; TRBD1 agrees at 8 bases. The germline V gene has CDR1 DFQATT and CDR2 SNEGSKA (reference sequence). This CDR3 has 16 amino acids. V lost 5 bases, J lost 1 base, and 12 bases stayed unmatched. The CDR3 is CSAPRRAGGSQETQYF. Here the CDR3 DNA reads TGCAGTGCTCCCCGGCGGGCAGGGGGCAGCCAAGAGACCCAGTACTTC.

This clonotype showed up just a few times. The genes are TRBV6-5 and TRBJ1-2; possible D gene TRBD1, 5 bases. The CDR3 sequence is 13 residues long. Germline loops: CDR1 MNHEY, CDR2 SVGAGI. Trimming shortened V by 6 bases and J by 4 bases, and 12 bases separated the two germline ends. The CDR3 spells CASRTGRLYGYTF. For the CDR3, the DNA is TGTGCCAGCAGAACGGGACGGCTCTATGGCTACACCTTC.

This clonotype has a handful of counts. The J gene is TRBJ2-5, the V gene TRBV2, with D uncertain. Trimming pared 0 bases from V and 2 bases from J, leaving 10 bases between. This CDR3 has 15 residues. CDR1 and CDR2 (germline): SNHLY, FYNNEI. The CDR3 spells CASSEAVAIQETQYF. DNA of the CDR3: TGTGCCAGCAGTGAAGCGGTGGCTATACAAGAGACCCAGTACTTC.

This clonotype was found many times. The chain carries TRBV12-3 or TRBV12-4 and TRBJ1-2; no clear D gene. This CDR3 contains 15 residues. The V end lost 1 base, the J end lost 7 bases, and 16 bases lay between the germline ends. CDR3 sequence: CASSLEGSGGRGYTF. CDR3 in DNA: TGTGCCAGCAGTTTAGAGGGTTCGGGCGGCCGTGGCTACACCTTC.

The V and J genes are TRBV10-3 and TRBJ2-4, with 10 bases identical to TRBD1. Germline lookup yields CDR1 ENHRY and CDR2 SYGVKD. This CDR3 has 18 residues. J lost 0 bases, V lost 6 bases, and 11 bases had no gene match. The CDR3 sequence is CAISPGTGAASAKNIQYF. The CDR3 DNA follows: TGTGCCATCAGCCCCGGGACAGGGGCGGCATCAGCCAAAAACATTCAGTACTTC.

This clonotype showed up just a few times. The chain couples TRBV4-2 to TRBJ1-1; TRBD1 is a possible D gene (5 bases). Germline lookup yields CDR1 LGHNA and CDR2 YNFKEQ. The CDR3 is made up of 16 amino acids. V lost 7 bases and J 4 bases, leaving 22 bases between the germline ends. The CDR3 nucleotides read TGTGCCAGCACCTACTCTCCGGATGGGGGAGGCACTGAAGCTTTCTTT. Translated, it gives CASTYSPDGGGTEAFF.

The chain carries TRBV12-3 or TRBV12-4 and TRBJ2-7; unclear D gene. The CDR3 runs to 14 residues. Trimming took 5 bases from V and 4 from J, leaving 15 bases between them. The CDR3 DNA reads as TGTGCCAGCAGTGTAGAACACCGAGCGTACGAGCAGTACTTC. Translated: CASSVEHRAYEQYF.

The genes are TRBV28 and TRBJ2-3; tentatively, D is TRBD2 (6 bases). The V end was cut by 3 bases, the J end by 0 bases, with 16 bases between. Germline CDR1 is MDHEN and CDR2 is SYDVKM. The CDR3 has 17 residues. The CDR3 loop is CASSLIFGGTSTDTQYF. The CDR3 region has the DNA TGTGCCAGCAGTTTGATCTTTGGAGGGACTAGCACAGATACGCAGTATTTT.

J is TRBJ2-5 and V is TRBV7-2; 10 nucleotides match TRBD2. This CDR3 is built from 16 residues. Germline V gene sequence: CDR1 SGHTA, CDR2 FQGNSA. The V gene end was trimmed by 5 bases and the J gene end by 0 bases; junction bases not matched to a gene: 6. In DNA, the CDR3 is TGTGCCAGCAGCGCCTCTAGCGGGGGATACCAAGAGACCCAGTACTTC. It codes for CASSASSGGYQETQYF.

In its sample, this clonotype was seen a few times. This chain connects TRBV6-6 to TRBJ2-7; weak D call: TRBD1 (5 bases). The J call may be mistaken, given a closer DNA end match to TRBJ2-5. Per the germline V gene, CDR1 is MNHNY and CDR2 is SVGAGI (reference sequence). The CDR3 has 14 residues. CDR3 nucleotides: TGTGCCAGCAGTTACGGGGCAGGAGAAGAGACCCAGTACTTC. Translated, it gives CASSYGAGEETQYF.

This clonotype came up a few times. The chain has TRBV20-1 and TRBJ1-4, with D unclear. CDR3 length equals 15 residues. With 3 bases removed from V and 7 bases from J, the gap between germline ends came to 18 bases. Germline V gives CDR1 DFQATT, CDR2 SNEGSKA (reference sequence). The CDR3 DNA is TGCAGTGCTAGGCCGCCGGGTTTTAAAGTTGAAAAACTGTTTTTT. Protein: CSARPPGFKVEKLFF.